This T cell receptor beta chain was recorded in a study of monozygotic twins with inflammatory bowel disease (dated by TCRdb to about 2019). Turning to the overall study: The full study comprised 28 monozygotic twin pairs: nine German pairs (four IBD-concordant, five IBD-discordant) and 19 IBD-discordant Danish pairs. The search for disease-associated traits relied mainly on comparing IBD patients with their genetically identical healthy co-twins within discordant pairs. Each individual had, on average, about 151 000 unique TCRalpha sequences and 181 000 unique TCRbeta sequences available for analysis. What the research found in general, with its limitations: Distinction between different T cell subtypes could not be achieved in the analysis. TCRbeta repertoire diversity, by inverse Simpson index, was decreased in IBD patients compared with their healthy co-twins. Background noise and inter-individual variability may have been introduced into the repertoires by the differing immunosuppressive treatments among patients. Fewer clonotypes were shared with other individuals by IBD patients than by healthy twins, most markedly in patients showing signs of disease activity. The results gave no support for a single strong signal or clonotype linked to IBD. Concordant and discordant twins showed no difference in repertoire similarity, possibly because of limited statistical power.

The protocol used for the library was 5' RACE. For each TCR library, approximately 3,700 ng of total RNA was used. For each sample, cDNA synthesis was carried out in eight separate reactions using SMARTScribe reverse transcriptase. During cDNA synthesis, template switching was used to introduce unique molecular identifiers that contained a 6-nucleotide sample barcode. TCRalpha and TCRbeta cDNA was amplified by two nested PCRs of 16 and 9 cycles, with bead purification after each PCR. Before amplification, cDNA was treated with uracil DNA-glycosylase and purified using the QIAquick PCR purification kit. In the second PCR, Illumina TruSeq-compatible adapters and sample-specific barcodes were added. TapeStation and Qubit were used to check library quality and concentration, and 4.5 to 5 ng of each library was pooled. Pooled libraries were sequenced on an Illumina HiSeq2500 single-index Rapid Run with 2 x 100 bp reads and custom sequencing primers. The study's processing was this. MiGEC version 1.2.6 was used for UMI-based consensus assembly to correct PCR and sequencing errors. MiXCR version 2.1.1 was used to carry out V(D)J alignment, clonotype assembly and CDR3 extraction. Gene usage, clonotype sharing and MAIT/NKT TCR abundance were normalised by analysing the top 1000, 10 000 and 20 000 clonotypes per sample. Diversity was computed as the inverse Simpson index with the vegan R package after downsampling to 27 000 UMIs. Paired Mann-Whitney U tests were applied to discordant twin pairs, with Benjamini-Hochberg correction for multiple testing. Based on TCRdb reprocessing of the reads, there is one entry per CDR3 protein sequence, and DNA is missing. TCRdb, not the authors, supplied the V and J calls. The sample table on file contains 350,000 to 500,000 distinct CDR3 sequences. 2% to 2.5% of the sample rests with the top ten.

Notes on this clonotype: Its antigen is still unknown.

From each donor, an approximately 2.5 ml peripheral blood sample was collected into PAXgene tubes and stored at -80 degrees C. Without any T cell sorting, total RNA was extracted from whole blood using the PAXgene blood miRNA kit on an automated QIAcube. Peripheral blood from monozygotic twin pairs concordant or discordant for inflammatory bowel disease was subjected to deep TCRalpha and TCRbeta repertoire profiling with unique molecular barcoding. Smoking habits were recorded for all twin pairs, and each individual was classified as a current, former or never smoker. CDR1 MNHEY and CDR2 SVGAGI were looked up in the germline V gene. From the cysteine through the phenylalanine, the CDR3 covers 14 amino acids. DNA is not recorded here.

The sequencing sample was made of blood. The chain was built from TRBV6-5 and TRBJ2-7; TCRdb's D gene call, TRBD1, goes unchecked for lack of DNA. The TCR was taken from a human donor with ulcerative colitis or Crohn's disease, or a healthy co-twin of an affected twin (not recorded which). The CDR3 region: CASSYGQGVYEQYF.